The table lists the clone carrying this T cell receptor beta chain with a count of one. Its matching antigen is unknown. These data come from a study of Ad26.COV2.S vaccination and SARS-CoV-2 variants. General study points: Whether participants received vaccine or placebo, their non-spike TCR breadth was similar.

Sample treatment: around 19 received Ad26.COV2.S at low or high dose, single or two shots; several received placebo; per-sample allocation not given. Sample collection was performed on day 63 after the first vaccine or placebo injection. An Ad26 vector was used to express Wuhan-strain SARS-CoV-2 spike as the vaccine. The protocol was immunoSEQ multiplex PCR, while the TCRdb copy is restricted to in-frame clones and leaves out a portion. The repertoire includes 300,000 to 350,000 clones, around 88% of them detected once, and 5% sits in the top ten. Material: peripheral blood, obtained in a trial of Ad26.COV2.S vaccine versus placebo. The receptor's source is a person between 18 and 59 years old who received the Ad26.COV2.S COVID-19 vaccine or a placebo.

The CDR3 sequence is CASSPLVAERGGYTF. For the CDR3, the DNA is TGTGCCAGCTCACCCCTGGTGGCCGAGAGGGGCGGCTACACCTTC. The rearrangement links TRBV18 to TRBJ1-2; TRBD1 is a possible D gene (5 bases). Germline values: CDR1 KGHSH, CDR2 LQKENI. The CDR3 extends over 15 amino acids. The germline V and J ends were trimmed by 3 bases and 8 bases, with 19 bases remaining between them.